This T cell receptor beta chain comes out of a study of T cell repertoires in cytomegalovirus infection. The CDR3 totals 14 residues. From germline, CDR1 is MGHRA and CDR2 YSYEKL. V was trimmed by 0 bases and J by 3 bases, leaving 6 bases between them. Study outcomes and limitations: The study identified carriers of CMV plus the relevant HLA from cumulative public TCR beta family frequency. The ex vivo response was dominated by HLA-C-restricted CMV-specific TCR beta clonotypes.

A single record per CDR3 protein comes from TCRdb applying MiXCR to the reads. Here the sample spans approximately 1,000,000 distinct CDR3 sequences, around 32% being singletons. This clonotype showed up just a few times. Its antigen is currently unknown. The receptor was isolated from a human donor in good health (CMV status not recorded). Some clones in this sample may be carry-over from other donors' samples. The V and J genes are TRBV4-1 and TRBJ2-1; D is unresolved. The sample consisted of cultured CD8+ T cells from PBMCs, taken from culture after CMV antigen stimulation. CDR3 DNA: TGCGCCAGCAGCCAAGATGCGGACTACAATGAGCAGTTCTTC. Translating gives CASSQDADYNEQFF.